The clone carrying this T cell receptor beta chain has just a few counts. No antigen is known for it. This sample was taken from a study of T-cell reconstitution after alpha-beta-depleted transplantation in children. Study observations and caveats: After transplant, high TCRbeta diversity at day 60 in some patients arose from surviving recipient T cells and thymic progenitors. As was reported, about two months after transplant, alpha-beta T cells came from several hundred expanded graft clones. Fresh T-cell production supplied most of the T-cell counts and diversity seen one year after transplant.

Preparation of the TCRbeta library involved a method that used unique molecular identifiers. In TCRdb, the PCR reads were re-called with MiXCR into one record per CDR3 protein. This table has roughly 100,000 distinct CDR3 sequences, around 7% appearing once. Germline CDR1 SEHNR, CDR2 FQNEAQ (reference sequence). CDR3 length: 16 amino acids. The germline V and J ends were trimmed by 5 bases and 0 bases, with 14 bases remaining between them. The sequences come from PBMCs, collected before TCRalphabeta/CD19-depleted stem cell transplant. The V gene is TRBV7-9, the J gene TRBJ1-3; maybe TRBD1 (5 bases). The sequence was collected from a boy between 2 and 15 years old with acute lymphoblastic leukemia, due to receive a stem cell transplant. The CDR3 DNA reads as TGTGCCAGCAGCCTCAAGGACACGAGCTCTGGAAACACCATATATTTT. Translating it yields CASSLKDTSSGNTIYF.